Below, one TCR beta chain is given with its context. No antigen is known for it. The same CDR3 can be traced to other DNA sequences in this sample. This sample was included in a study of shared clonotypes between healthy human individuals. The overall study: The study enrolled a couple of women and a few men aged 18 to 49. The study used three CD4 naive, three CD4 memory, two CD8 naive and one CD8 memory plate per donor. Study-level points and caveats: The four-donor shared clonotypes exceeded non-shared clonotypes in generation probability, with non-shared ones scoring lower.

The CDR3 has 13 amino acids. Germline CDR1 and CDR2: SGHTA and FQGTGA. V lost 0 bases and J lost 4, with 4 bases in between. Deep was the level at which the assay was run. Produced via immunoSEQ multiplex PCR; TCRdb's table is partial and in-frame only. The sample lists 2 million to 2.5 million clones, 85% to 95% occurring once. The gene calls are TRBV7-3 and TRBJ2-1, with D unclear. Material: naive CD4+ T cells from PBMCs. As to subset: CD45RA+ positively selected. The sequence came from a man aged 18 to 35 in good health. Some clones in this sample may be carry-over from other donors' samples. CDR3 residues: CASSLTLYNEQFF. The CDR3 DNA sequence: TGTGCCAGCAGCTTAACCCTATACAATGAGCAGTTCTTC.